Listed here are 13 T cell receptor beta chains from one sample, sequenced in a study of tumor-infiltrating lymphocytes in primary liver carcinoma. Extraction of RNA together with DNA used about 20-34 mg of unsorted bulk tissue. TCR beta cDNA was reverse-transcribed from about 500 ng of total RNA. The reaction used a constant-region primer and ProtoScript II reverse transcriptase. Employing slightly modified ARM-PCR, three nested multiplex PCR rounds were run, and these gave rise to the TCR beta libraries. Primers for the first two PCR rounds were TRBV1-TRBV30 forward primers and a C-beta reverse primer (about 9 cycles per round). TCRdb re-called the multiplex PCR reads with MiXCR, one entry per CDR3 protein. The sample comprises 99,000 or so distinct CDR3 sequences, roughly 69% of which are singletons, and approximately 10% rests with the top ten. The sequenced sample consisted of liver tumor tissue from sampling region 5. Subset reported: tumor region T5, tumor centre. Receptor source: a woman aged 60-75 years with primary liver carcinoma and hepatitis B virus infection.

Notes on this clonotype: The junction departs from the called germline gene at one end, perhaps through a read error. The chain uses TRBV13 and TRBJ2-7, with unresolved D. Germline CDR1 reads PRHDT; CDR2 reads FYEKMQ (reference sequence). The CDR3 totals 12 residues. The CDR3 reads CTSSLGPYKQYF. As DNA, the CDR3 is TGTACCAGCAGCTTAGGGCCCTACAAGCAGTACTTC.

This clonotype showed up just once. The genes are TRBV11-2 and TRBJ2-3; TRBD2 might be the D (5 bases). CDR1 and CDR2 from the germline V gene are SGHAT and FQNNGV. The length of the CDR3 is 17 residues. Trimming stripped 1 base from V and 4 bases from J, with 18 bases between. The CDR3 spells CASSLGRLAYTSDTQYF. Written as DNA, the CDR3 is TGTGCCAGCAGCTTAGGGAGATTAGCGTACACGTCAGATACGCAGTATTTT.

A remark on this clonotype: At one end the junction does not follow the germline gene, possibly because of a read error. The chain recombines TRBV12-3 or TRBV12-4 with TRBJ2-7; unclear D gene. This CDR3 spans 15 amino acids. The CDR3 protein is CTSSFDLDAAYEQYF. The CDR3 bases are TGTACCAGCAGTTTCGATCTGGACGCGGCCTACGAGCAGTACTTC.

V gene TRBV12-3 or TRBV12-4 combines with J gene TRBJ1-1; D uncertain. The CDR3 runs 12 residues. CDR3 nucleotides: TGTACTAGGAGGCCAGCAAACACTGAAGCTTTCTTT. Translated, it gives CTRRPANTEAFF.

In this sample, this clonotype turned up many times. The chain uses TRBV6-6 and TRBJ2-7; D tentatively reads TRBD1 or TRBD2 (5 bases each). V gave up 5 bases and J gave up 7 bases, with 12 bases separating them. This CDR3 comprises 12 residues. Germline assignment: CDR1 MNHNY and CDR2 SVGAGI (reference sequence). CDR3 in amino acids: CASSMGVWEQYF. In DNA, the CDR3 is TGTGCCAGCAGTATGGGGGTATGGGAGCAGTACTTC.

To note about this clonotype: Its ends do not fully match the called genes, so a read error is possible. The chain uses TRBV29-1 and TRBJ1-1, with D uncertain. Germline-derived CDR1 and CDR2 are SQVTM and ANQGSEA. The CDR3 is 13 residues long. This chain's CDR3 is CGVERQETPEAFF. The CDR3 region has the DNA TGCGGCGTTGAAAGGCAGGAGACCCCTGAAGCCTTCTTT.

This clonotype has a count of ten or more. The rearrangement links TRBV7-9 to TRBJ1-4; D remains unclear. Germline V gene sequence: CDR1 SEHNR, CDR2 FQNEAQ (reference sequence). The CDR3 is made up of 17 amino acids. Trimming removed 1 base at V and 0 bases at J, with 12 bases between. CDR3 DNA: TGTGCCAGCAGCTTAGACTTGGGCACTTCAACTAATGAAAAACTGTTTTTT. It specifies CASSLDLGTSTNEKLFF. Filled out from reference TRBV7-9 and TRBJ1-4, the complete variable domain reads DTGVSQNPRHKITKRGQNVTFRCDPISEHNRLYWYRQTLGQGPEFLTYFQNEAQLEKSRLLSDRFSAERPKGSFSTLEIQRTEQGDSAMYLCASSLDLGTSTNEKLFFGSGTQLSVL.

Remarks on this clonotype: The junction shows a germline mismatch at one end, possibly a read error. The gene calls are TRBV11-2 and TRBJ1-6, with D unresolved. CDR3 length equals 15 residues. The germline gives CDR1 SGHAT, CDR2 FQNNGV. The CDR3 spells CVSSLNSWGNSPLHF. Written as DNA, the CDR3 is TGTGTCAGCAGTTTAAATTCGTGGGGAAATTCACCCCTCCACTTT.

Comments on this clonotype: A junction end diverges from the germline sequence, so it may reflect a read error. V and J are TRBV28 and TRBJ2-2; TRBD1 matches at 7 bases. The CDR3 spans 13 residues. Germline V lookup: CDR1 MDHEN, CDR2 SYDVKM. CDR3 sequence reads: CASSKGQDGDLFF. CDR3 in DNA: TGTGCCAGCAGCAAAGGACAGGACGGGGACCTGTTTTTT. The complete variable domain, with remaining parts taken from reference TRBV28 and TRBJ2-2, reads DVKVTQSSRYLVKRTGEKVFLECVQDMDHENMFWYRQDPGLGLRLIYFSYDVKMKEKGDIPEGYSVSREKKERFSLILESASTNQTSMYLCASSKGQDGDLFFGEGSRLTVL.

For this clonotype: A junction boundary mismatches the germline segment, possibly from a read error. The chain combines TRBV11-2 with TRBJ2-4; D possibly corresponds to TRBD1 (6 bases). The germline gives CDR1 SGHAT, CDR2 FQNNGV. CDR3 length: 15 residues. In DNA form, the CDR3 reads TGTGCCAGCAGCTTAGATGGCTGGGGGCGCTACATTCAATACTTC. Translated, it gives CASSLDGWGRYIQYF.

Points on this clonotype: This may be a read error: a much more frequent sequence differs by one nucleotide. The CDR3 end shows no conserved phenylalanine or tryptophan, and so a read error is likely. The genes are TRBV10-3 and TRBJ1-6, with D maybe TRBD1 (5 bases). Germline-derived CDR1 and CDR2 are ENHRY and SYGVKD. The CDR3 is made up of 12 amino acids. The CDR3 reads CASTRGNSPLHS. For the CDR3, the DNA is TGTGCTTCGACAAGGGGTAATTCACCCCTCCACTCT.

In its sample, this clonotype was seen a few times. The chain carries TRBV28 and TRBJ2-5; D not resolved. The CDR3 has 15 residues. Germline assignment: CDR1 MDHEN and CDR2 SYDVKM. Deletions cut 4 bases from V and 4 bases from J, with 16 bases between. The CDR3: CASSSQSIRTETQYF. Here the CDR3 DNA reads TGTGCCAGCAGTTCGCAATCGATAAGGACAGAGACCCAGTACTTC. Variable domain in full (rest from reference TRBV28 and TRBJ2-5): DVKVTQSSRYLVKRTGEKVFLECVQDMDHENMFWYRQDPGLGLRLIYFSYDVKMKEKGDIPEGYSVSREKKERFSLILESASTNQTSMYLCASSSQSIRTETQYFGPGTRLLVL.

Note on this clonotype: A read error may produce the germline difference seen at one junction end. The rearrangement uses TRBV11-2 and TRBJ2-5; no definite D call. The germline CDR1 and CDR2 sequences are SGHAT and FQNNGV. The CDR3 is 11 amino acids. The CDR3 region is CASNLSETQYF. CDR3 DNA sequence: TGTGCTAGCAACTTAAGTGAGACCCAGTACTTC. The full variable domain, completed using reference TRBV11-2 and TRBJ2-5, is EAGVAQSPRYKIIEKRQSVAFWCNPISGHATLYWYQQILGQGPKLLIQFQNNGVVDDSQLPKDRFSAERLKGVDSTLKIQPAKLEDSAVYLCASNLSETQYFGPGTRLLVL.